The clone carrying this T cell receptor beta chain was recorded only once. The sample originates from a study of blood T cell repertoires in COVID-19. The overall study: Acute and convalescent COVID-19 samples came from the United States, Italy and Spain. In each case, the material was cDNA or gDNA derived from T cells, B-cell-depleted T cells, or PBMCs.

V was cut by 3 bases and J by 0 bases, with 9 bases left in between. The CDR3 contains 14 residues. The germline V gene has CDR1 KGHSH and CDR2 LQKENI. The repertoire was sequenced with immunoSEQ multiplex PCR; TCRdb's copy has only in-frame clones and lacks some. The sample yields 200,000 to 250,000 clones, 80% seen once. The chain combines TRBV18 with TRBJ2-7, with D unresolved. The specimen sequenced was peripheral blood. This receptor was obtained from a woman aged 70-85 years with acute or convalescent COVID-19. The CDR3 DNA reads TGTGCCAGCTCACCTGGGCCGAGCTCCTACGAGCAGTACTTC. The encoded protein is CASSPGPSSYEQYF. Supplemented by reference TRBV18 and TRBJ2-7, the full variable domain reads NAGVMQNPRHLVRRRGQEARLRCSPMKGHSHVYWYRQLPEEGLKFMVYLQKENIIDESGMPKERFSAEFPKEGPSILRIQQVVRGDSAAYFCASSPGPSSYEQYFGPGTRLTVT.